One sample yielded the 2 T cell receptor beta chains listed below, sequenced in a study of post-analysis software for immune sequencing data. Study-level points and caveats: Higher frequency in patients than in controls was seen for about five TRBV segments, with TRBV5-6, TRBV5-1 and TRBV20-1 among them.

Their antigens are not known. TCR beta cDNA libraries included unique molecular identifiers. TCRdb used MiXCR to reprocess the PCR reads, holding one entry per CDR3 protein. In the table there are approximately 400,000 distinct CDR3 sequences, 30% to 45% of which are singletons. The specimen was blood. The receptors stem from a girl between 10 and 17 years old with multiple sclerosis.

The table lists this clonotype with a few counts. The chain recombines TRBV5-1 with TRBJ1-5; D gene ambiguous. Germline V gene lookup returns CDR1 SGHRS and CDR2 YFSETQ. The CDR3 covers 16 residues. The V gene lost 1 base and the J gene lost 2 bases, with 13 bases spanning the gap. The CDR3, as DNA: TGCGCCAGCAGCTTGACAGCCTCTGAGGGCAATCAGCCCCAGCATTTT. Encoded protein: CASSLTASEGNQPQHF.

DNA of the CDR3: TGTGCCACGTTGAAAGAAGCAAATTCACCCCTCCACTTT. Its protein product is CATLKEANSPLHF. The chain recombines TRBV7-2 with TRBJ1-6; D gene ambiguous. The V end lost 10 bases, the J end lost 7 bases, and 14 bases lay between the germline ends. From germline, CDR1 is SGHTA and CDR2 FQGNSA. This CDR3 contains 13 residues.